The rows below give T cell receptor beta chains drawn from one sample of a study of T cell responses to AZD1222 COVID-19 vaccine. Generated by immunoSEQ multiplex PCR, the TCRdb table keeps only in-frame clones and is missing some. The repertoire includes 65,000 to 100,000 clones, around nine tenths of them detected once, and 6.9% sits in the top ten. The starting material was peripheral blood, obtained 28 days after the second AZD1222 dose. These receptors were collected from an adult who received the AZD1222 COVID-19 vaccine. Both conserved end residues are part of each CDR3. A D gene is named only where the DNA matches it firmly. Rows may omit the clone size; those that give it use once, few, many or a size class.

J gene: TRBJ2-5; V gene: TRBV27; clone size: many; D gene: .; CDR3 protein: CASSFVREGETQYF; CDR3 DNA: TGTGCCAGCAGTTTTGTCCGGGAAGGAGAGACCCAGTACTTC
J gene: TRBJ2-3; V gene: TRBV28; clone size: .; D gene: TRBD2; CDR3 protein: CASSYSGRGGADTQYF; CDR3 DNA: TGTGCCAGCAGCTATAGCGGGAGGGGTGGTGCAGATACGCAGTATTTT
J gene: TRBJ2-1; V gene: TRBV30; clone size: .; D gene: TRBD2; CDR3 protein: CAWSVLAGDYNEQFF; CDR3 DNA: TGTGCCTGGAGTGTACTAGCGGGAGATTACAATGAGCAGTTCTTC
J gene: TRBJ2-1; V gene: TRBV6-1; clone size: once; D gene: .; CDR3 protein: CASSEEVRGAYNEQFF; CDR3 DNA: TGTGCCAGCAGTGAAGAGGTCAGGGGGGCCTACAATGAGCAGTTCTTC
J gene: TRBJ1-1; V gene: TRBV29-1; clone size: .; D gene: .; CDR3 protein: CSVRRVDTEAFF; CDR3 DNA: TGCAGCGTCCGACGTGTGGACACTGAAGCTTTCTTT
J gene: TRBJ2-1; V gene: TRBV19; clone size: .; D gene: TRBD2; CDR3 protein: CASTEIAGGKNEQFF; CDR3 DNA: TGTGCCAGTACCGAAATAGCGGGAGGGAAGAATGAGCAGTTCTTC
J gene: TRBJ1-1; V gene: TRBV30; clone size: .; D gene: .; CDR3 protein: CAWSGGWGTEAFF; CDR3 DNA: TGTGCCTGGAGTGGGGGTTGGGGAACTGAAGCTTTCTTT
J gene: TRBJ1-5; V gene: TRBV6-4; clone size: .; D gene: .; CDR3 protein: CASSDGSGAVNQPQHF; CDR3 DNA: TGTGCCAGCAGTGACGGGTCAGGTGCGGTCAATCAGCCCCAGCATTTT
J gene: TRBJ2-1; V gene: TRBV27; clone size: .; D gene: TRBD2; CDR3 protein: CASHLLANYNEQFF; CDR3 DNA: TGTGCCAGCCACCTACTAGCGAACTACAATGAGCAGTTCTTC
J gene: TRBJ1-2; V gene: TRBV28; clone size: .; D gene: .; CDR3 protein: CASSHPDSVYGYTF; CDR3 DNA: TGTGCCAGCAGCCACCCTGACAGTGTCTATGGCTACACCTTC
J gene: TRBJ2-1; V gene: TRBV15; clone size: once; D gene: TRBD2; CDR3 protein: CATSRDWRGRAGEQFF; CDR3 DNA: TGTGCCACCAGCAGAGATTGGCGGGGGAGGGCCGGTGAGCAGTTCTTC
J gene: TRBJ1-1; V gene: TRBV7-9; clone size: .; D gene: .; CDR3 protein: CASSYLHRLPNTEAFF; CDR3 DNA: TGTGCCAGCAGCTACCTACACCGCCTCCCGAACACTGAAGCTTTCTTT
J gene: TRBJ1-5; V gene: TRBV19; clone size: .; D gene: .; CDR3 protein: CASSIDRRPSNQPQHF; CDR3 DNA: TGTGCCAGTAGTATAGATAGGAGGCCTAGCAATCAGCCCCAGCATTTT
J gene: TRBJ1-1; V gene: TRBV18; clone size: once; D gene: .; CDR3 protein: CASSLQGNGNTEAFF; CDR3 DNA: TGTGCCAGCTCACTACAGGGTAACGGGAACACTGAAGCTTTCTTT
J gene: TRBJ1-5; V gene: TRBV15; clone size: .; D gene: .; CDR3 protein: CATSRVQPSSNQPQHF; CDR3 DNA: TGTGCCACCAGCAGAGTTCAGCCCTCTAGCAATCAGCCCCAGCATTTT
J gene: TRBJ1-2; V gene: TRBV9; clone size: .; D gene: .; CDR3 protein: CASSVGRGDYGYTF; CDR3 DNA: TGTGCCAGCAGCGTAGGTCGAGGGGACTATGGCTACACCTTC
J gene: TRBJ1-2; V gene: TRBV28; clone size: .; D gene: TRBD1; CDR3 protein: CASSSTGGTGGDYGYTF; CDR3 DNA: TGTGCCAGCAGTTCCACAGGGGGTACAGGGGGCGACTATGGCTACACCTTC
J gene: TRBJ1-2; V gene: TRBV7-9; clone size: .; D gene: .; CDR3 protein: CASSLEGVPNYGYTF; CDR3 DNA: TGTGCCAGCAGCTTAGAGGGGGTGCCTAACTATGGCTACACCTTC
J gene: TRBJ2-7; V gene: TRBV12-5; clone size: .; D gene: .; CDR3 protein: CASGLVLLGRSTFYEQYF; CDR3 DNA: TGTGCTAGTGGTTTGGTACTTTTAGGGCGCTCGACCTTCTACGAGCAGTACTTC
J gene: TRBJ1-1; V gene: TRBV6-2/TRBV6-3; clone size: .; D gene: .; CDR3 protein: CASSPTRRNTEAFF; CDR3 DNA: TGTGCCAGCAGTCCCACAAGGAGGAACACTGAAGCTTTCTTT
J gene: TRBJ2-1; V gene: TRBV6-5; clone size: .; D gene: .; CDR3 protein: CASSTRTAEQFF; CDR3 DNA: TGTGCCAGCAGTACACGGACGGCCGAGCAGTTCTTC
J gene: TRBJ2-4; V gene: TRBV7-9; clone size: .; D gene: .; CDR3 protein: CASSLRPAKNIQYF; CDR3 DNA: TGTGCCAGCAGCTTAAGGCCAGCCAAAAACATTCAGTACTTC
J gene: TRBJ2-5; V gene: TRBV7-9; clone size: .; D gene: .; CDR3 protein: CASSLGPGIQETQYF; CDR3 DNA: TGTGCCAGCAGCTTAGGCCCGGGGATACAAGAGACCCAGTACTTC
J gene: TRBJ2-3; V gene: TRBV5-8; clone size: .; D gene: .; CDR3 protein: CASSRSWERGTDTQYF; CDR3 DNA: TGTGCCAGCAGCCGCTCGTGGGAGAGGGGCACAGATACGCAGTATTTT
J gene: TRBJ1-1; V gene: TRBV27; clone size: .; D gene: .; CDR3 protein: CASSASRAYTEAFF; CDR3 DNA: TGTGCCAGCAGTGCCTCTAGGGCATACACTGAAGCTTTCTTT
J gene: TRBJ1-2; V gene: TRBV30; clone size: .; D gene: .; CDR3 protein: CAWSARDTRTYGYTF; CDR3 DNA: TGTGCCTGGAGTGCGCGGGACACTCGGACCTATGGCTACACCTTC
J gene: TRBJ2-7; V gene: TRBV28; clone size: .; D gene: .; CDR3 protein: CASSLDVNEQYF; CDR3 DNA: TGTGCCAGCAGTTTAGACGTAAACGAGCAGTACTTC
J gene: TRBJ1-4; V gene: TRBV30; clone size: .; D gene: TRBD1; CDR3 protein: CAWSAPGQGATFEKLFF; CDR3 DNA: TGTGCCTGGAGTGCTCCTGGACAGGGTGCAACTTTTGAAAAACTGTTTTTT
J gene: TRBJ1-3; V gene: TRBV19; clone size: few; D gene: TRBD1; CDR3 protein: CASSLSGTGGNTIYF; CDR3 DNA: TGTGCCAGTAGCCTCTCCGGGACAGGGGGAAACACCATATATTTT
J gene: TRBJ1-4; V gene: TRBV19; clone size: .; D gene: TRBD1; CDR3 protein: CASSPTGSVEKLFF; CDR3 DNA: TGTGCCAGTAGTCCGACAGGGTCGGTTGAAAAACTGTTTTTT
J gene: TRBJ2-1; V gene: TRBV23-1; clone size: .; D gene: .; CDR3 protein: CASSQDRGPDTSGRPYNEQFF; CDR3 DNA: TGCGCCAGCAGTCAGGACAGGGGGCCCGATACTAGCGGGAGACCTTACAATGAGCAGTTCTTC
J gene: TRBJ2-5; V gene: TRBV19; clone size: .; D gene: TRBD2; CDR3 protein: CASSGLLAGGETQYF; CDR3 DNA: TGTGCCAGTAGCGGATTACTAGCGGGAGGAGAGACCCAGTACTTC
J gene: TRBJ2-7; V gene: TRBV7-2; clone size: .; D gene: .; CDR3 protein: CASSLDPVTGQEQYF; CDR3 DNA: TGTGCCAGCAGCTTAGATCCCGTCACAGGGCAGGAGCAGTACTTC
J gene: TRBJ1-1; V gene: TRBV20-1; clone size: once; D gene: .; CDR3 protein: CSVDRNTEAFF; CDR3 DNA: TGCAGTGTTGACAGGAACACTGAAGCTTTCTTT
J gene: TRBJ2-1; V gene: TRBV3-1/TRBV3-2; clone size: .; D gene: .; CDR3 protein: CASSQKTRPSEQFF; CDR3 DNA: TGTGCCAGCAGCCAGAAGACTCGACCATCGGAGCAGTTCTTC
J gene: TRBJ2-7; V gene: TRBV7-3; clone size: once; D gene: TRBD2; CDR3 protein: CASSSQAGGSYEQYF; CDR3 DNA: TGTGCCAGCAGCTCCCAAGCGGGAGGCTCCTACGAGCAGTACTTC
J gene: TRBJ1-2; V gene: TRBV7-6; clone size: .; D gene: .; CDR3 protein: CASTWTEGAVYGYTF; CDR3 DNA: TGTGCCAGCACATGGACCGAAGGCGCCGTCTATGGCTACACCTTC
J gene: TRBJ2-3; V gene: TRBV6-2/TRBV6-3; clone size: .; D gene: .; CDR3 protein: CASSEEAGRGTDTQYF; CDR3 DNA: TGTGCCAGCAGCGAAGAGGCGGGAAGGGGCACAGATACGCAGTATTTT
J gene: TRBJ1-2; V gene: TRBV30; clone size: .; D gene: .; CDR3 protein: CAWSLSAGHDGYTF; CDR3 DNA: TGTGCCTGGAGTCTCTCAGCAGGACACGATGGCTACACCTTC
J gene: TRBJ2-1; V gene: TRBV11-2; clone size: .; D gene: TRBD2; CDR3 protein: CASSSSGNEQFF; CDR3 DNA: TGTGCCAGCAGCTCTAGCGGGAATGAGCAGTTCTTC
J gene: TRBJ2-2; V gene: TRBV6-5; clone size: .; D gene: .; CDR3 protein: CASSYSRPANTGELFF; CDR3 DNA: TGTGCCAGCAGTTACTCACGGCCGGCGAACACCGGGGAGCTGTTTTTT
J gene: TRBJ1-3; V gene: TRBV11-2; clone size: .; D gene: .; CDR3 protein: CASSPLRGPVSGNTIYF; CDR3 DNA: TGTGCCAGCAGCCCCCTCCGGGGACCCGTTTCTGGAAACACCATATATTTT
J gene: TRBJ2-5; V gene: TRBV15; clone size: .; D gene: .; CDR3 protein: CATSRDQETQYF; CDR3 DNA: TGTGCCACCAGCAGAGATCAAGAGACCCAGTACTTC
J gene: TRBJ1-5; V gene: TRBV7-9; clone size: once; D gene: .; CDR3 protein: CASSYPGPGEPQHF; CDR3 DNA: TGTGCCAGCAGCTACCCGGGGCCTGGGGAGCCCCAGCATTTT
J gene: TRBJ1-1; V gene: TRBV5-4; clone size: .; D gene: .; CDR3 protein: CASSLEILSNGAFF; CDR3 DNA: TGTGCCAGCAGCTTGGAAATATTGAGTAACGGAGCTTTCTTT
J gene: TRBJ2-7; V gene: TRBV27; clone size: .; D gene: TRBD1; CDR3 protein: CASGNPGQGRYYFYF; CDR3 DNA: TGTGCCAGCGGGAATCCGGGACAGGGCCGTTATTATTTTTACTTC
J gene: TRBJ1-5; V gene: TRBV19; clone size: .; D gene: .; CDR3 protein: CASSPGMNNQPQHF; CDR3 DNA: TGTGCCAGTAGCCCCGGTATGAACAATCAGCCCCAGCATTTT
J gene: TRBJ2-7; V gene: TRBV11-2; clone size: .; D gene: .; CDR3 protein: CASSPGRGYEQYF; CDR3 DNA: TGTGCCAGCAGCCCGGGCAGGGGATACGAGCAGTACTTC
J gene: TRBJ1-4; V gene: TRBV28; clone size: .; D gene: .; CDR3 protein: CASSSGGGGNEKLFF; CDR3 DNA: TGTGCCAGCAGTTCGGGGGGAGGGGGTAATGAAAAACTGTTTTTT
J gene: TRBJ2-3; V gene: TRBV18; clone size: .; D gene: TRBD2; CDR3 protein: CASSPTVASGRDTQYF; CDR3 DNA: TGTGCCAGCTCACCAACGGTCGCTAGCGGGAGGGATACGCAGTATTTT